The T cell receptor (beta chain) under discussion was sequenced for a study of blood T cells in healthy people across ages (dated by TCRdb to between 2014 and 2017). Turning to the overall study: In model experiments, template switching captured roughly one uniquely barcoded TCR beta cDNA molecule for every two T cells. Using the same blood draw, the study looked at two additional independent replicas of 1 million unique cDNA reads for two donors, one aged 18 to 30 and the other aged 80 or older. Four age groups were formed from the donors: young (average about 15 years), middle-aged (approximately 39), aged (approximately 60) and long-lived (roughly 81). To track age-related changes in TCR beta repertoire diversity, the study relied on deep sequencing normalized with unique cDNA molecular identifiers. Donors of different ages were randomly distributed across sequencing lanes to avoid experimental bias.

Donors were a few dozen systemically healthy Caucasian individuals from Russia aged 6 to 90 years. Each donor gave ten milliliters of peripheral blood, drawn into EDTA-treated Vacutainer tubes. Ficoll-Paque density-gradient centrifugation was used to isolate PBMCs, with at least 7 million obtained per sample. Trizol reagent was used to extract total RNA from the PBMCs, yielding at least 6 micrograms per sample. For every donor, flow cytometry on a PBMC aliquot measured the percentage of naive CD45RAhigh/CD27high T cells. Library construction relied on 5' RACE. Sequencing took place on an Illumina HiSeq 2500. The second PCR ran for roughly 7 to 11 cycles and used a J-beta primer mix along with a sample-barcoded 5' primer. A template-switch 5' adaptor carrying 12 random nucleotides introduced a unique molecular identifier onto each TCR beta cDNA molecule. Each sample yielded at least 3 million CDR3-containing paired-end reads. First-strand cDNA synthesis was performed from all RNA using the Mint cDNA synthesis kit, with priming by a TRBC-specific oligonucleotide. Following uracil-DNA glycosylase treatment, all cDNA underwent a first 18-cycle PCR with the universal primers M1SS and BC2_uni_R. In the authors' own workflow: For normalization, 1 million high-quality reads were randomly selected from each sample, with every read carrying a distinct molecular identifier. Instead of being binned into consensus sequences, reads that shared molecular identifiers were thrown out. MiTCR, with a Q25 quality threshold and the strictest error-elimination algorithm, was used for CDR3 identification, clonotype clustering and error correction. Lower-bound total TCR beta diversity was estimated with a nonparametric unseen species model using Euler transformation. TCRdb passed the public sequencing reads through fastp at Q25 and MiXCR, retaining productive beta sequences. CDR3 protein sequences are deduplicated, and each keeps its most common genes and DNA. None of the V and J calls come from the authors' own analysis; TCRdb made them. The sample has roughly 500,000 distinct CDR3 sequences on record, roughly 28% of them singletons. The ten top clones hold around 18% of the sample.

Details on this clonotype: Its antigen is unknown. No much larger clone is present one base from it, and per-base qualities are unavailable.

Broad study findings and their caveats: Estimates of total diversity based on one million sequenced T cells were considered lower bounds and underestimates. The long-lived group showed more naive CD4+ T cells, fewer expanded clones and increased TCR diversity than the aged group, suggesting age selection. As age increased, observed TCR beta diversity per million T cells dropped in a roughly linear way, and a significant reduction was already evident by age 40. Conclusive comparison of naive and antigen-experienced compartments was prevented by the profiling of bulk unsorted PBMCs. The CMV infection status of donors was not known, potentially confounding age-related changes in expanded clonotypes. There was a strong correlation between observed TCR beta diversity and the percentage of naive T cells measured by flow cytometry.

The sequenced material came from blood. The clonotype originates from a woman between 70 and 85 years old in good health.

The nucleotide sequence reads TGCGCCAGCAGTCGGACAGGGGGAGACAATCAGCCCCAGCATTTT. This encodes CASSRTGGDNQPQHF. The rearrangement combines TRBV5-1 with TRBJ1-5, and TRBD1 aligns with 10 junction nucleotides. CDR1 SGHRS and CDR2 YFSETQ are derived from the germline V gene. The CDR3 numbers 15 residues from cysteine through phenylalanine. Left in the record is the CDR3 DNA by itself, 45 bases read in frame from the first base. The germline V and J ends show losses of 5 bases and 3 bases respectively, and no gene match explains 5 bases of the junction.